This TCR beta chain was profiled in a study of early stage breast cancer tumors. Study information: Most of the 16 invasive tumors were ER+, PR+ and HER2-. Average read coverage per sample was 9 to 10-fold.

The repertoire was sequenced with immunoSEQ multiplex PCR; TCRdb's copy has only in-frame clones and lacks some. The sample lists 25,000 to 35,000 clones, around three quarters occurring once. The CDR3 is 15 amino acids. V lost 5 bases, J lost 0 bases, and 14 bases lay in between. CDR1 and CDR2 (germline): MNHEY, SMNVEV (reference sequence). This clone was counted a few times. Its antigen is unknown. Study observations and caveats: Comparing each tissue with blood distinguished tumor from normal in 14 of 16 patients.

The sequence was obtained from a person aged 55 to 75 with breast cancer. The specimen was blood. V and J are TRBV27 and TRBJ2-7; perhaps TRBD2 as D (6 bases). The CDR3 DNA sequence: TGTGCCAGCAGTAGGGACGGGGGAAGCTCCTACGAGCAGTACTTC. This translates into CASSRDGGSSYEQYF.